The 5 T cell receptor beta chains in this list originate from one sample, sequenced in a study of cytomegalovirus exposure and HLA in healthy donors. Primers: 60 Vbeta forward and 13 Jbeta reverse. Measured with immunoSEQ multiplex PCR; TCRdb has only the in-frame clones, and not every one. The sample holds over 85,000 clones, just over 75% seen once. Input material: PBMCs. These receptors were obtained from a man aged 25-45 years in good health and CMV-seropositive.

This clone appeared once. The chain uses TRBV6-5 and TRBJ2-5, with 7 bases fitting TRBD2. The DNA end is more similar to TRBJ2-7, so the J call may be wrong. CDR1 is MNHEY and CDR2 is SVGAGI in the germline V gene. The CDR3 has 14 residues. CDR3 sequence: CASSYGTGGYEQYF. DNA of the CDR3: TGTGCCAGCAGTTACGGAACGGGGGGCTACGAGCAGTACTTC.

CDR3 in amino acids: CASSLGAPDTQYF. CDR3 in DNA: TGTGCCAGCAGCTTAGGGGCCCCAGATACGCAGTATTTT. J is TRBJ2-3 and V is TRBV7-6, with D uncertain. This CDR3 is 13 amino acids long. Trimming took 1 base from V and 4 from J, leaving 6 bases between them. Germline CDR1 SGHVS, CDR2 FNYEAQ. Full variable domain (missing parts from reference TRBV7-6 and TRBJ2-3): GAGVSQSPRYKVTKRGQDVALRCDPISGHVSLYWYRQALGQGPEFLTYFNYEAQQDKSGLPNDRFSAERPEGSISTLTIQRTEQRDSAMYRCASSLGAPDTQYFGPGTRLTVL.

This clone was counted a few times. This chain connects TRBV9 to TRBJ1-5; a possible D gene is TRBD1 (5 bases). V was trimmed by 3 bases and J by 0 bases, leaving 7 bases between them. This CDR3 is 14 amino acids long. CDR1 and CDR2 from the germline V gene are SGDLS and YYNGEE. The chain's CDR3 is CASSDRNSNQPQHF. The CDR3 bases are TGTGCCAGCAGCGACAGGAATAGCAATCAGCCCCAGCATTTT.

The rearrangement joins TRBV19 to TRBJ2-1; 10 nucleotides line up with TRBD2. The CDR3 runs 16 residues. With 3 bases clipped from V and 7 bases from J, the junction kept 9 bases outside the gene matches. Germline CDR1 reads LNHDA; CDR2 reads SQIVND (reference sequence). This CDR3 reads CASSIFSAGGSNEQFF. DNA of the CDR3: TGTGCCAGTAGTATCTTCTCAGCGGGGGGGTCGAATGAGCAGTTCTTC.

This clone has only a few counts. The chain is built from TRBV5-1 and TRBJ1-2, with a weak D call TRBD1 (6 bases). The germline V gene has CDR1 SGHRS and CDR2 YFSETQ. V was clipped by 2 bases and J by 5 bases, with 13 bases between them. This CDR3 has 14 amino acids. In DNA, the CDR3 is TGCGCCAGCAGCTTTGGGGGCGCAAGGTATGGCTACACCTTC. Its translation: CASSFGGARYGYTF.